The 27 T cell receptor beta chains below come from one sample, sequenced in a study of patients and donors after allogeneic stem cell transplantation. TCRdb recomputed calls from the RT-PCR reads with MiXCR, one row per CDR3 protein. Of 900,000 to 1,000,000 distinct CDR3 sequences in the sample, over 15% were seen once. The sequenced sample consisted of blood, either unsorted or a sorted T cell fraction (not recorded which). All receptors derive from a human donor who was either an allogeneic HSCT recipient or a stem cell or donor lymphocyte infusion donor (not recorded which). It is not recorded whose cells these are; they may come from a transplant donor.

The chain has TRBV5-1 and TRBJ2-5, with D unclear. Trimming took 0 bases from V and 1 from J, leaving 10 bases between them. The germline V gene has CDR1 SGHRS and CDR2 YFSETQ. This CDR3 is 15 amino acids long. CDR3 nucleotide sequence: TGCGCCAGCAGCTTGGAGGGTCACGGCCAAGAGACCCAGTACTTC. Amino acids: CASSLEGHGQETQYF. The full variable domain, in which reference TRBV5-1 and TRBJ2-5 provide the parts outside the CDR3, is KAGVTQTPRYLIKTRGQQVTLSCSPISGHRSVSWYQQTPGQGLQFLFEYFSETQRNKGNFPGRFSGRQFSNSRSEMNVSTLELGDSALYLCASSLEGHGQETQYFGPGTRLLVL.

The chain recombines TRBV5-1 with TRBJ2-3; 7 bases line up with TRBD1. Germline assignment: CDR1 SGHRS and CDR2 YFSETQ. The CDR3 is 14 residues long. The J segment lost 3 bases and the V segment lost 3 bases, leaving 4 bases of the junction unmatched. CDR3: CASSSNRGTDTQYF. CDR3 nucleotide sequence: TGCGCCAGCAGCTCTAACAGGGGTACAGATACGCAGTATTTT. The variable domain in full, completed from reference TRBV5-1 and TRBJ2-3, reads KAGVTQTPRYLIKTRGQQVTLSCSPISGHRSVSWYQQTPGQGLQFLFEYFSETQRNKGNFPGRFSGRQFSNSRSEMNVSTLELGDSALYLCASSSNRGTDTQYFGPGTRLTVL.

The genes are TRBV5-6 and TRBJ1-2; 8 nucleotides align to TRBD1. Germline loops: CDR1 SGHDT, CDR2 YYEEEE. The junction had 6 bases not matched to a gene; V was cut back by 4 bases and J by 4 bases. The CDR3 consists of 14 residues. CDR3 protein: CASSPNRGFYGYTF. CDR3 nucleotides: TGTGCCAGCAGCCCCAACAGGGGGTTCTATGGCTACACCTTC.

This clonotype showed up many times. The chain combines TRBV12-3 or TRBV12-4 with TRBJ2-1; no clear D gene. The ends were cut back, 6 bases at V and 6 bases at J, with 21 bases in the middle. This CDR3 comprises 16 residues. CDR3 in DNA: TGTGCCAGCAGAAAGAGGAGACCGGTGATAGGCAATGAGCAGTTCTTC. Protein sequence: CASRKRRPVIGNEQFF.

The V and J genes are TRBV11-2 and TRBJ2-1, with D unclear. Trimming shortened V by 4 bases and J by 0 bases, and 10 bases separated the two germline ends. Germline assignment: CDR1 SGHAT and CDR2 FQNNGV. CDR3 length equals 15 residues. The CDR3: CASSSGPRSYNEQFF. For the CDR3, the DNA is TGTGCCAGCAGCTCGGGCCCCCGCTCCTACAATGAGCAGTTCTTC.

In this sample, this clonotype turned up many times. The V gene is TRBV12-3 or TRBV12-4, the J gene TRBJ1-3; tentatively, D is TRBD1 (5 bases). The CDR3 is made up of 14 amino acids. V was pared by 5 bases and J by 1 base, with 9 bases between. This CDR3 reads CASSPRQSGNTIYF. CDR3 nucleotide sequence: TGTGCCAGCAGTCCCCGACAGTCTGGAAACACCATATATTTT.

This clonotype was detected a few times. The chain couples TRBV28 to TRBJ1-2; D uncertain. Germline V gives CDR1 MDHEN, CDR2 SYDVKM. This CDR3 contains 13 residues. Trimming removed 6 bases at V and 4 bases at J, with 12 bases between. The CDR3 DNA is TGTGCCAGCAGCCCCTCGGCACCCTATGGCTACACCTTC. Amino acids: CASSPSAPYGYTF.

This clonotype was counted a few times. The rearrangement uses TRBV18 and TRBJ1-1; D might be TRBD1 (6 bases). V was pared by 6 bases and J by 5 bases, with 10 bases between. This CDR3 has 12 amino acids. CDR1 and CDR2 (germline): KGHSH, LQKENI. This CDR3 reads CASSPGETEAFF. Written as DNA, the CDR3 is TGTGCCAGCTCCCCAGGGGAGACTGAAGCTTTCTTT. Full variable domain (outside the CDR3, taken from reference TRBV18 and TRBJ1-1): NAGVMQNPRHLVRRRGQEARLRCSPMKGHSHVYWYRQLPEEGLKFMVYLQKENIIDESGMPKERFSAEFPKEGPSILRIQQVVRGDSAAYFCASSPGETEAFFGQGTRLTVV.

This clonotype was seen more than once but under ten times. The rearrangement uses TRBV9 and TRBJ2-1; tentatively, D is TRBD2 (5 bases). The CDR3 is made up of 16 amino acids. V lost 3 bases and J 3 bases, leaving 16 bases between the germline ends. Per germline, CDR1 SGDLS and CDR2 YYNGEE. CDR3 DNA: TGTGCCAGCAGCGCCGCTGGCCCGGGGATCTACAATGAGCAGTTCTTC. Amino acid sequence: CASSAAGPGIYNEQFF.

Written as DNA, the CDR3 is TGTGCCAGCAGCTTAACCCGAACCACAGATACGCAGTATTTT. Residues: CASSLTRTTDTQYF. This rearrangement joins TRBV7-3 to TRBJ2-3; D uncertain. Per the germline V gene, CDR1 is SGHTA and CDR2 is FQGTGA. This CDR3 region has 14 residues. V was clipped by 0 bases and J by 2 bases, with 6 bases between them.

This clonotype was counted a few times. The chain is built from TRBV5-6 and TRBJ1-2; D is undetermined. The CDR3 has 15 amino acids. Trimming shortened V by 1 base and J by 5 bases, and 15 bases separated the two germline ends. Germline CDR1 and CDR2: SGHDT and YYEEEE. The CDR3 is CASSLKQVIPYGYTF. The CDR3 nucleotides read TGTGCCAGCAGCTTGAAACAAGTGATCCCATATGGCTACACCTTC.

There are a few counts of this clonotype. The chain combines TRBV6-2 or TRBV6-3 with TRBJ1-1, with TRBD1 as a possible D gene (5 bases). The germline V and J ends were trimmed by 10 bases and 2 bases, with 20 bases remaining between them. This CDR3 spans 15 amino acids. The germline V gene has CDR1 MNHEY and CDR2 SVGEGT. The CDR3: CATIWARGRNTEAFF. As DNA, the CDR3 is TGTGCCACCATTTGGGCCCGGGGACGTAACACTGAAGCTTTCTTT.

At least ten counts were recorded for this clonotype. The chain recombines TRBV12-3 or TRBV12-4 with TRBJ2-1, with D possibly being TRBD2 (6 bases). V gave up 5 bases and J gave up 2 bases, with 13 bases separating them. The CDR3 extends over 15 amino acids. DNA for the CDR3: TGTGCCAGCAGTGCCCTAGCGACACCCTACAATGAGCAGTTCTTC. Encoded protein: CASSALATPYNEQFF.

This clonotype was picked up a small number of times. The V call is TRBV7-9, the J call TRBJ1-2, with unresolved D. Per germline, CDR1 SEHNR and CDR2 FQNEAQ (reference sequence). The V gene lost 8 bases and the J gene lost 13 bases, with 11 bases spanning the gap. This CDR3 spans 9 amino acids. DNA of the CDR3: TGTGCCAGCGGGAGCGGACTCACCTTC. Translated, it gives CASGSGLTF.

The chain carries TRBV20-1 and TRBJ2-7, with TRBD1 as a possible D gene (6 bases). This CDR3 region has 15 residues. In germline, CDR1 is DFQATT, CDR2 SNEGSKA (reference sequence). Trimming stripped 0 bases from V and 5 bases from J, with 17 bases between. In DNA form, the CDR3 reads TGCAGTGCTAGAGATGAGGGCAGGGGAACCCACGAGCAGTACTTC. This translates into CSARDEGRGTHEQYF.

The CDR3: CASTSGGLNTEAFF. CDR3 nucleotides: TGCGCCAGCACCTCCGGGGGATTGAACACTGAAGCTTTCTTT. The chain uses TRBV5-1 and TRBJ1-1; D is perhaps TRBD1 (5 bases). Looked up from germline, CDR1 is SGHRS and CDR2 is YFSETQ. The V and J ends lost 6 bases and 0 bases respectively, with 12 bases between them. CDR3 length: 14 residues.

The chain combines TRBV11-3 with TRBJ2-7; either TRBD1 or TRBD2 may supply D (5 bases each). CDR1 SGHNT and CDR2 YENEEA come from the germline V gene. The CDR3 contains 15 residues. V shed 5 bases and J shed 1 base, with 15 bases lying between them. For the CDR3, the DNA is TGTGCCAGCAGCGGTACCGGGACGATTTCCTACGAGCAGTACTTC. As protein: CASSGTGTISYEQYF.

As DNA, the CDR3 is TGCAGTGCTAGAGATATCGGGGTCCCAGAGACCCAGTACTTC. Translated: CSARDIGVPETQYF. This chain links TRBV20-1 with TRBJ2-5; TRBD2 might be the D (5 bases). Germline values: CDR1 DFQATT, CDR2 SNEGSKA (reference sequence). This CDR3 region has 14 residues. The germline V and J ends were trimmed by 0 bases and 4 bases, with 12 bases remaining between them.

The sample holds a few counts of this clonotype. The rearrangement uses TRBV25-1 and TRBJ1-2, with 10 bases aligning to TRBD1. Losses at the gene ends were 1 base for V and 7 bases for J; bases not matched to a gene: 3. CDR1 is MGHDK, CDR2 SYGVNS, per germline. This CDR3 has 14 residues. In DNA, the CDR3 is TGTGCCAGCAGTGAATTCGGACAGGGGGTTGGCTACACCTTC. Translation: CASSEFGQGVGYTF.

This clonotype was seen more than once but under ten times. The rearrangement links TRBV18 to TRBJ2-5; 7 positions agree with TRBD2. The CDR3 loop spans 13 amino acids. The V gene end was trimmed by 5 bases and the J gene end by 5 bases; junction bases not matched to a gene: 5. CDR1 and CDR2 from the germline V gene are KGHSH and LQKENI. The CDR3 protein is CASSAGVGETQYF. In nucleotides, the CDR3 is TGTGCCAGCTCAGCGGGAGTGGGGGAGACCCAGTACTTC.

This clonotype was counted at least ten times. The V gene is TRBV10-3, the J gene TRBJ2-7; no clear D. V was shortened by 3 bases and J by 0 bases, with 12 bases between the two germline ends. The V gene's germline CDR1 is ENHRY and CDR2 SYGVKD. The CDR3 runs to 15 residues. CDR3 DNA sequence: TGTGCCATCAGTGATGAGACAAAAGCCTCCTACGAGCAGTACTTC. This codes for CAISDETKASYEQYF.

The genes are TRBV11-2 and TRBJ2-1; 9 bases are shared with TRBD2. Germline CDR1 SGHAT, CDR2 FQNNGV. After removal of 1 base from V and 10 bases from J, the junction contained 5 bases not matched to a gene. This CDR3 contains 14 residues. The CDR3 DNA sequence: TGTGCCAGCAGCTTAGCCTCAAGCGGGGGGGAGCAGTTCTTC. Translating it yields CASSLASSGGEQFF. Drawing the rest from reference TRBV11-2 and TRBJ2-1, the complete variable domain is EAGVAQSPRYKIIEKRQSVAFWCNPISGHATLYWYQQILGQGPKLLIQFQNNGVVDDSQLPKDRFSAERLKGVDSTLKIQPAKLEDSAVYLCASSLASSGGEQFFGPGTRLTVL.

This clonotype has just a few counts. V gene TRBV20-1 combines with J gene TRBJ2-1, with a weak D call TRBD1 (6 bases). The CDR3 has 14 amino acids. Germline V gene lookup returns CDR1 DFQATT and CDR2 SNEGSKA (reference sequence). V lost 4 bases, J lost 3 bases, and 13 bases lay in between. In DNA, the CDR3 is TGCAGTGCTACGGGGACACCGCGCTACAATGAGCAGTTCTTC. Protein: CSATGTPRYNEQFF.

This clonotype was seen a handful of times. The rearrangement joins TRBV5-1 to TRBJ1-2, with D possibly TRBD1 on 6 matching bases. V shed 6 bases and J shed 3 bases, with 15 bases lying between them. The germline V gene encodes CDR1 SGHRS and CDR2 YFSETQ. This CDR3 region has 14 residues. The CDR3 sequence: CASTEEGEYYGYTF. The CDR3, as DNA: TGCGCCAGCACTGAGGAGGGGGAATACTATGGCTACACCTTC.

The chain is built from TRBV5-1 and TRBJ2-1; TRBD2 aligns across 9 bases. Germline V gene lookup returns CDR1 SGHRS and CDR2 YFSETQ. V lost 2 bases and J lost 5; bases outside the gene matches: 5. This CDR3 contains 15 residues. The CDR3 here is CASSFTGTSHNEQFF. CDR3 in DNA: TGCGCCAGCAGCTTCACCGGGACTAGCCACAATGAGCAGTTCTTC.

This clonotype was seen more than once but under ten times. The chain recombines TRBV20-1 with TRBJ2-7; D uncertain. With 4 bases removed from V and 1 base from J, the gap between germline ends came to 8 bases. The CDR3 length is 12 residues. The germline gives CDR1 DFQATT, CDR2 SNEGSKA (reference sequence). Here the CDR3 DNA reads TGCAGTGCTAAATTAGGGTCCTACGAGCAGTACTTC. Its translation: CSAKLGSYEQYF.

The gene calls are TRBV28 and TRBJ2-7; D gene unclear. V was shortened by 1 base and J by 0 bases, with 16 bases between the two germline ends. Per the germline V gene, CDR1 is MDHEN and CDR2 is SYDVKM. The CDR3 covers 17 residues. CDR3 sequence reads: CASSLYRLSDFSYEQYF. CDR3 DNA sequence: TGTGCCAGCAGTTTATACCGATTAAGCGACTTCTCCTACGAGCAGTACTTC. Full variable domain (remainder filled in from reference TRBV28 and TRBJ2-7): DVKVTQSSRYLVKRTGEKVFLECVQDMDHENMFWYRQDPGLGLRLIYFSYDVKMKEKGDIPEGYSVSREKKERFSLILESASTNQTSMYLCASSLYRLSDFSYEQYFGPGTRLTVT.